Listed below are T cell receptor beta chains from one sample, sequenced in a study of cytomegalovirus exposure and HLA in healthy donors. TCRdb's copy holds only in-frame clones and misses some; the assay was immunoSEQ multiplex PCR. The sample has more than 110,000 clones, about 86% seen once. The sequenced sample consisted of PBMCs. The receptors here all came from a woman between 18 and 30 years old in good health and CMV-seropositive. Each CDR3 is given with its conserved first and last residue. A D gene is named only where the DNA matches it firmly. Rows give clone size only sometimes, using once, few, many, or a class for an expanded clone.

CDR3 protein: CASSSPGGAYEQYF
CDR3 DNA: TGTGCCAGCAGTTCCCCGGGGGGGGCCTACGAGCAGTACTTC
J gene: TRBJ2-7
D gene: TRBD2
V gene: TRBV14
CDR3 length: 14
clone size: NA

CDR3 protein: CASSLGQGAYNSPLHF
CDR3 DNA: TGTGCCAGCAGCTTAGGACAGGGGGCCTATAATTCACCCCTCCACTTT
J gene: TRBJ1-6
D gene: TRBD1
V gene: TRBV11-2
CDR3 length: 16
clone size: NA

CDR3 protein: CASSRRNGETQYF
CDR3 DNA: TGTGCCAGCAGCCGCCGCAACGGGGAGACCCAGTACTTC
J gene: TRBJ2-5
D gene: NA
V gene: TRBV7-9
CDR3 length: 13
clone size: NA

CDR3 protein: CATSKRTEAFF
CDR3 DNA: TGTGCCACCAGCAAACGGACTGAAGCTTTCTTT
J gene: TRBJ1-1
D gene: NA
V gene: TRBV15
CDR3 length: 11
clone size: once

CDR3 protein: CASSQAGTGGNEKLFF
CDR3 DNA: TGCGCCAGCAGCCAAGCCGGGACAGGGGGTAATGAAAAACTGTTTTTT
J gene: TRBJ1-4
D gene: TRBD1
V gene: TRBV4-1
CDR3 length: 16
clone size: NA

CDR3 protein: CASSLNREGSVYEQYF
CDR3 DNA: TGCGCCAGCAGCTTGAACAGGGAAGGATCGGTATACGAGCAGTACTTC
J gene: TRBJ2-7
D gene: NA
V gene: TRBV5-1
CDR3 length: 16
clone size: NA

CDR3 protein: CASSSTRNTGELFF
CDR3 DNA: TGTGCCAGCAGCTCGACACGGAACACCGGGGAGCTGTTTTTT
J gene: TRBJ2-2
D gene: NA
V gene: TRBV11-1
CDR3 length: 14
clone size: NA

CDR3 protein: CASSPHGTGNTEAFF
CDR3 DNA: TGTGCCAGCAGCCCTCATGGGACAGGGAACACTGAAGCTTTCTTT
J gene: TRBJ1-1
D gene: TRBD1
V gene: TRBV7-2
CDR3 length: 15
clone size: NA

CDR3 protein: CASSTAPGQGWTQYF
CDR3 DNA: TGTGCCAGTAGTACCGCCCCCGGACAGGGCTGGACCCAGTACTTC
J gene: TRBJ2-5
D gene: TRBD1
V gene: TRBV19
CDR3 length: 15
clone size: NA

CDR3 protein: CASRPVAGSTDTQYF
CDR3 DNA: TGCGCCAGCCGTCCGGTAGCGGGCAGCACAGATACGCAGTATTTT
J gene: TRBJ2-3
D gene: TRBD2
V gene: TRBV5-1
CDR3 length: 15
clone size: NA

CDR3 protein: CASSFGTGGRAYGYTF
CDR3 DNA: TGTGCCAGCAGCTTCGGGACAGGGGGCCGGGCCTATGGCTACACCTTC
J gene: TRBJ1-2
D gene: TRBD1
V gene: TRBV14
CDR3 length: 16
clone size: NA